The source of this T cell receptor (beta chain) is a study of blood T cell repertoires in COVID-19. Study-level information: Both acute and convalescent COVID-19 samples were obtained from the United States, Italy and Spain. In each case, the material was cDNA or gDNA derived from T cells, B-cell-depleted T cells, or PBMCs.

In the authors' workflow: Reference gene primer amplification gave estimated nucleated cell counts. Here immunoSEQ multiplex PCR was the method, and the copy in TCRdb shows in-frame clones only, minus some. The V and J calls and clone size were taken over from that table, and D and trimming were inferred from the DNA. The table records 140,000 or so clones, just under 90% of them present only once. In its sample, this clone was seen a few times. The CDR3 covers 15 residues. Sequencing used peripheral blood. This chain uses TRBV21-1 with TRBJ2-5; the table's D call of TRBD1 was not tested on the DNA. TRBV21-1 is given as a pseudogene. This receptor was identified in a woman in her fifties or sixties with active or convalescent COVID-19. CDR3 in DNA: TGTGCCAGCAGCAACCGACAGGTGTTACAAGAGACCCAGTACTTC. Encoded protein: CASSNRQVLQETQYF.